One and the same sample provided the 30 T cell receptor beta chains below, sequenced in a study of cytomegalovirus exposure and HLA in healthy donors. The PCR used 60 Vbeta and 13 Jbeta primers. Generated by immunoSEQ multiplex PCR, the TCRdb table keeps only in-frame clones and is missing some. Of some 200,000 clones listed, 79% were seen once; the top ten hold around 1.4%. Source material: PBMCs. All receptors come from a girl under 18 in good health and CMV-seropositive.

The genes are TRBV9 and TRBJ2-5, with 10 bases that match TRBD2. Per the germline V gene, CDR1 is SGDLS and CDR2 is YYNGEE. The CDR3 is 14 residues long. Unmatched junction bases numbered 2, after V lost 4 bases and J lost 2 bases. CDR3 sequence: CASSFSGGQETQYF. The CDR3 coding sequence is TGTGCCAGCAGCTTTAGCGGGGGGCAAGAGACCCAGTACTTC.

This chain links TRBV7-2 with TRBJ2-1; 8 bases align to TRBD2. The CDR3 has 17 amino acids. CDR1 is SGHTA, CDR2 FQGNSA, per germline. V gave up 4 bases and J gave up 2 bases; unmatched junction bases: 10. CDR3 bases: TGTGCCAGCAGCTCCCCGGCCAGCGGGGGTACCTACAATGAGCAGTTCTTC. The encoded protein is CASSSPASGGTYNEQFF.

The J gene is TRBJ2-5, the V gene TRBV19, with TRBD1 matching 10 bases. The germline CDR1 and CDR2 sequences are LNHDA and SQIVND (reference sequence). The CDR3 totals 15 residues. Trimming cost V 5 bases and J 5 bases; bases outside gene matches: 8. CDR3 residues: CASSVRTGGGETQYF. The DNA of the CDR3 is TGTGCCAGTAGTGTTAGGACAGGGGGAGGGGAGACCCAGTACTTC.

The chain carries TRBV18 and TRBJ1-3, with unresolved D. In germline, CDR1 is KGHSH, CDR2 LQKENI. The length of the CDR3 is 14 residues. Trimming took 6 bases from V and 4 from J, leaving 13 bases between them. CDR3 DNA sequence: TGTGCCAGCTCGGTTGCCGGGATGGGAAACACCATATATTTT. Its protein is CASSVAGMGNTIYF.

This sequence joins TRBV19 and TRBJ1-2; 11 bases match TRBD1. Germline CDR1 and CDR2: LNHDA and SQIVND (reference sequence). This CDR3 has 15 residues. The V segment lost 3 bases and the J segment 5 bases; nucleotides outside the gene matches: 5. The DNA for the CDR3 is TGTGCCAGTAGTATTCGGGACAGGGGGACATATGGCTACACCTTC. Residues: CASSIRDRGTYGYTF. Supplemented by reference TRBV19 and TRBJ1-2, the full variable domain reads DGGITQSPKYLFRKEGQNVTLSCEQNLNHDAMYWYRQDPGQGLRLIYYSQIVNDFQKGDIAEGYSVSREKKESFPLTVTSAQKNPTAFYLCASSIRDRGTYGYTFGSGTRLTVV.

The chain has TRBV6-5 and TRBJ1-5, with D unclear. This CDR3 region has 15 residues. Germline-derived CDR1 and CDR2 are MNHEY and SVGAGI. Trimming took 4 bases from V and 5 from J, leaving 15 bases between them. The CDR3 bases are TGTGCCAGCAGTTCCTTGGGCGGAGGTGATCAGCCCCAGCATTTT. Its translation: CASSSLGGGDQPQHF.

V is TRBV19 and J is TRBJ1-2, with TRBD1 as a possible D gene (6 bases). Trimming stripped 3 bases from V and 5 bases from J, with 13 bases between. The CDR3 extends over 14 amino acids. Germline lookup yields CDR1 LNHDA and CDR2 SQIVND (reference sequence). In DNA, the CDR3 is TGTGCCAGTAGTATGGACAGCCATGGGTATGGCTACACCTTC. Residues: CASSMDSHGYGYTF.

The chain recombines TRBV5-1 with TRBJ2-3; perhaps TRBD2 as D (5 bases). Trimming removed 4 bases at V and 2 bases at J, with 17 bases between. CDR3 length: 16 residues. The V gene's germline CDR1 is SGHRS and CDR2 YFSETQ. This CDR3 reads CASSLFNGVATDTQYF. The CDR3 DNA sequence: TGCGCCAGCAGCCTATTCAACGGGGTAGCCACAGATACGCAGTATTTT. Looking up the rest from reference TRBV5-1 and TRBJ2-3 gives the full variable domain: KAGVTQTPRYLIKTRGQQVTLSCSPISGHRSVSWYQQTPGQGLQFLFEYFSETQRNKGNFPGRFSGRQFSNSRSEMNVSTLELGDSALYLCASSLFNGVATDTQYFGPGTRLTVL.

The V and J genes are TRBV11-2 and TRBJ2-1; 7 bases fit TRBD2. Looked up from germline, CDR1 is SGHAT and CDR2 is FQNNGV. J gave up 0 bases and V 2 bases, and 4 bases lay outside the gene matches. The CDR3 runs to 16 residues. The CDR3 region is CASSLSLAASYNEQFF. In DNA form, the CDR3 reads TGTGCCAGCAGCTTAAGCCTAGCGGCCTCCTACAATGAGCAGTTCTTC.

This clone appeared once. The V gene is TRBV10-1, the J gene TRBJ2-7, with 9 bases that match TRBD1. Germline trimming cut 7 bases from V and 2 bases from J; bases unmatched to any gene: 6. CDR1 and CDR2 from the germline V gene are WNHNN and SYGVQD (reference sequence). The CDR3 loop spans 14 amino acids. This chain's CDR3 is CASTPGQGAYEQYF. The CDR3 DNA reads TGCGCCAGCACTCCGGGACAGGGAGCCTACGAGCAGTACTTC.

The chain carries TRBV5-5 and TRBJ1-2; 7 bases are a match to TRBD1. V lost 4 bases to trimming and J lost 5 bases; unmatched junction nucleotides: 11. The CDR3 totals 15 residues. Germline V gene data show CDR1 as SGHKS and CDR2 as YYEKEE (reference sequence). As DNA, the CDR3 is TGTGCCAGCAGCGCCTGGGACAGCTCCAGATATGGCTACACCTTC. Translated, it gives CASSAWDSSRYGYTF.

The J gene is TRBJ2-7, the V gene TRBV5-4; D is unclear. CDR1 and CDR2 (germline): SGHNT, YYREEE (reference sequence). The CDR3 contains 12 residues. The V and J ends lost 1 base and 5 bases respectively, with 7 bases between them. CDR3 in amino acids: CASSLKENEQYF. CDR3 nucleotides: TGTGCCAGCAGCTTGAAGGAGAACGAGCAGTACTTC.

The J gene is TRBJ1-6, the V gene TRBV5-6; TRBD1 matches at 12 bases. The ends lost 4 bases at V and 3 bases at J; junction bases unmatched: 8. The CDR3 covers 18 residues. Germline V gene sequence: CDR1 SGHDT, CDR2 YYEEEE. The CDR3 loop reads CASSRGTGGSIYNSPLHF. The CDR3 nucleotides are TGTGCCAGCAGCCGCGGGACAGGGGGCTCCATCTATAATTCACCCCTCCACTTT.

The chain employs TRBV9 and TRBJ2-2; weak D call: TRBD2 (5 bases). Trimming took 1 base from V and 7 from J, leaving 11 bases between them. This CDR3 has 14 residues. The germline CDR1 and CDR2 sequences are SGDLS and YYNGEE. In DNA, the CDR3 is TGTGCCAGCAGCGTACCCCAAGCGGTCGGGGAGCTGTTTTTT. Translated: CASSVPQAVGELFF.

In nucleotides, the CDR3 is TGTGCCAGCAGCTTGCAACAGGGTCACGACGAGCAGTACTTC. Amino acids: CASSLQQGHDEQYF. The V gene is TRBV5-6, the J gene TRBJ2-7; D possibly corresponds to TRBD1 (6 bases). The germline gives CDR1 SGHDT, CDR2 YYEEEE. V was clipped by 1 base and J by 5 bases, with 13 bases between them. The CDR3 sequence is 14 residues long.

This clone came up a few times. CDR3 sequence: CASSLRAGLGQYF. CDR3 nucleotides: TGTGCCAGCAGCTTAAGGGCAGGGCTTGGGCAGTACTTC. This sequence joins TRBV7-9 and TRBJ2-7, with D possibly being TRBD1 (5 bases). The CDR3 has 13 residues. Germline lookup yields CDR1 SEHNR and CDR2 FQNEAQ (reference sequence). V gave up 2 bases and J gave up 9 bases, with 14 bases separating them.

The chain joins TRBV19 to TRBJ1-1; D remains ambiguous. Germline V gene lookup returns CDR1 LNHDA and CDR2 SQIVND (reference sequence). V was trimmed by 3 bases and J by 3 bases, leaving 8 bases between them. This CDR3 has 13 residues. The CDR3 nucleotides read TGTGCCAGTAGTATCTTATTCGACACTGAAGCTTTCTTT. Translation: CASSILFDTEAFF.

The rearrangement uses TRBV6-6 and TRBJ2-7; D is perhaps TRBD1 (7 bases). The V gene's germline CDR1 is MNHNY and CDR2 SVGAGI (reference sequence). The V and J ends lost 8 bases and 0 bases respectively, with 20 bases between them. This CDR3 spans 16 amino acids. For the CDR3, the DNA is TGTGCCAGCTTGGGAACAGGGGACTTTCTCTCCTACGAGCAGTACTTC. Translated: CASLGTGDFLSYEQYF.

The chain employs TRBV14 and TRBJ2-3; 9 nucleotides match TRBD1. Germline loops: CDR1 SGHDN, CDR2 FVKESK. The V and J ends lost 2 bases and 5 bases, in that order; junction bases with no gene match: 14. The CDR3 is made up of 18 amino acids. CDR3 nucleotide sequence: TGTGCCAGCAGCCAATGGAAGATACAGGGGGCGAATGAAGATACGCAGTATTTT. Its translation is CASSQWKIQGANEDTQYF.

The chain uses TRBV6-1 and TRBJ1-5, with D possibly TRBD1 on 5 matching bases. The V end lost 3 bases, the J end lost 3 bases, and 9 bases lay between the germline ends. Per germline, CDR1 MNHNS and CDR2 SASEGT. The CDR3 covers 14 residues. This chain's CDR3 is CASSEAGFNQPQHF. The CDR3, as DNA: TGTGCCAGCAGTGAGGCAGGGTTCAATCAGCCCCAGCATTTT.

The CDR3 nucleotides are TGTGCCAGTAGTATATGGGGCGGGGGGAACACTGAAGCTTTCTTT. Its protein is CASSIWGGGNTEAFF. The chain links TRBV19 to TRBJ1-1; D is perhaps TRBD1 (5 bases). Trimming pared 2 bases from V and 1 base from J, leaving 11 bases between. CDR1 LNHDA and CDR2 SQIVND come from the germline V gene (reference sequence). This CDR3 contains 15 residues. Complete variable domain (other parts from reference TRBV19 and TRBJ1-1): DGGITQSPKYLFRKEGQNVTLSCEQNLNHDAMYWYRQDPGQGLRLIYYSQIVNDFQKGDIAEGYSVSREKKESFPLTVTSAQKNPTAFYLCASSIWGGGNTEAFFGQGTRLTVV.

The chain uses TRBV18 and TRBJ2-7; D gene uncertain. Germline V lookup: CDR1 KGHSH, CDR2 LQKENI. Trimming pared 2 bases from V and 7 bases from J, leaving 15 bases between. The CDR3 has 14 amino acids. The CDR3 sequence is CASSPGYGVEEQYF. The CDR3, as DNA: TGTGCCAGCTCACCAGGTTACGGTGTAGAGGAGCAGTACTTC. Filled out from reference TRBV18 and TRBJ2-7, the complete variable domain reads NAGVMQNPRHLVRRRGQEARLRCSPMKGHSHVYWYRQLPEEGLKFMVYLQKENIIDESGMPKERFSAEFPKEGPSILRIQQVVRGDSAAYFCASSPGYGVEEQYFGPGTRLTVT.

The chain recombines TRBV30 with TRBJ2-3, with 12 bases that match TRBD2. The CDR3 sequence is 15 residues long. CDR1 and CDR2 (germline): GTSNPN, SVGIG (reference sequence). V shed 3 bases, J shed 8 bases, and the junction held 9 bases outside the gene matches. In nucleotides, the CDR3 is TGTGCCTGGAGCGGACTAGCGGGGAGTTCCGGTACGCAGTATTTT. Its protein product is CAWSGLAGSSGTQYF.

The chain combines TRBV18 with TRBJ2-1; the match to TRBD1 covers 8 bases. With V trimmed by 4 bases and J by 6 bases, 5 bases remained unmatched. CDR1 and CDR2 from the germline V gene are KGHSH and LQKENI. CDR3 size: 14 residues. This chain's CDR3 is CASSLRDRPNEQFF. The CDR3 coding sequence is TGTGCCAGCTCACTCCGGGACAGGCCCAATGAGCAGTTCTTC.

V gene TRBV15 combines with J gene TRBJ2-3; D unresolved. The V and J ends lost 0 bases and 6 bases respectively, with 16 bases between them. The CDR3 spans 16 residues. Germline V gene lookup returns CDR1 LNHNV and CDR2 YYDKDF (reference sequence). Written as DNA, the CDR3 is TGTGCCACCAGCAGAGACCGTGCAGTAAGTTCGGATACGCAGTATTTT. This gives the protein CATSRDRAVSSDTQYF. The variable domain in full, completed from reference TRBV15 and TRBJ2-3, reads DAMVIQNPRYQVTQFGKPVTLSCSQTLNHNVMYWYQQKSSQAPKLLFHYYDKDFNNEADTPDNFQSRRPNTSFCFLDIRSPGLGDTAMYLCATSRDRAVSSDTQYFGPGTRLTVL.

The rearrangement joins TRBV4-1 to TRBJ1-3; D call uncertain. V gave up 1 base and J gave up 4 bases, with 14 bases separating them. In germline, CDR1 is MGHRA, CDR2 YSYEKL. The CDR3 length is 16 residues. Written as DNA, the CDR3 is TGCGCCAGCAGCCAAGTTGGAGGGATCGGGGGAAACACCATATATTTT. It is translated as CASSQVGGIGGNTIYF.

This clone was seen a handful of times. The rearrangement joins TRBV6-5 to TRBJ2-7, with TRBD1 matching over 8 bases. The CDR3 is 13 amino acids. V shed 5 bases and J 2 bases; nucleotides not matched to a gene: 2. The germline V gene encodes CDR1 MNHEY and CDR2 SVGAGI. CDR3 in amino acids: CASSPDRAYEQYF. Here the CDR3 DNA reads TGTGCCAGCAGTCCGGACAGGGCCTACGAGCAGTACTTC.

This clone has more than one count but fewer than ten. The chain combines TRBV5-1 with TRBJ1-5; possibly TRBD1 for D (6 bases). Trimming removed 0 bases at V and 1 base at J, with 8 bases between. Germline V gene sequence: CDR1 SGHRS, CDR2 YFSETQ. This CDR3 spans 15 amino acids. The CDR3 sequence is CASSLAGQSNQPQHF. CDR3 in DNA: TGCGCCAGCAGCTTGGCTGGACAGAGCAATCAGCCCCAGCATTTT.

A remark on this clone: Relative to the germline gene, one junction end is altered; a read error may explain this. The V and J genes are TRBV29-1 and TRBJ2-5; D gene ambiguous. The CDR3 loop spans 12 amino acids. Germline lookup yields CDR1 SQVTM and CDR2 ANQGSEA. This CDR3 reads CSFESPPETQYF. The CDR3 bases are TGCAGCTTTGAATCTCCCCCAGAGACCCAGTACTTC.

The chain joins TRBV4-1 to TRBJ2-7; D might be TRBD2 (5 bases). The germline CDR1 and CDR2 sequences are MGHRA and YSYEKL. V was shortened by 4 bases and J by 0 bases, with 13 bases between the two germline ends. The CDR3 runs 15 residues. CDR3 nucleotide sequence: TGCGCCAGCAGCCCGACCGGGATTCTCTCCTACGAGCAGTACTTC. As protein: CASSPTGILSYEQYF.